A selection of T cell receptor beta chains follows, all from one sample in a study of PD-1 blockade in mismatch repair-deficient tumors. TCRdb's table, derived via immunoSEQ multiplex PCR, lists solely in-frame clones and lacks some. Of around 120,000 clones listed, 70% to 90% are singletons. Material: peripheral blood, obtained 44 weeks after starting pembrolizumab. These receptor sequences come from an adult with mismatch repair-deficient cancer. Both conserved end residues are part of each CDR3. Each record gives: J gene, D gene, clone size, V gene, CDR3 protein, CDR3 DNA. D genes are given only for firm matches. For some rows the clone size is stated as once, few or many, or as a class when expanded; others skip it.

TRBJ2-7,.,.,TRBV10-3,CAISDPSYYEQYF,TGTGCCATCAGTGACCCCTCATACTACGAGCAGTACTTC
TRBJ2-1,.,.,TRBV6-1,CATAGNYNEQFF,TGTGCCACCGCCGGGAATTACAATGAGCAGTTCTTC
TRBJ2-5,.,.,TRBV5-1,CASSKVLIQETQYF,TGCGCCAGCAGCAAGGTGTTAATACAAGAGACCCAGTACTTC
TRBJ2-2,TRBD2,.,TRBV23-1,CASSQSRLAGSYNTGELFF,TGCGCCAGCAGTCAATCGAGACTAGCGGGATCGTACAACACCGGGGAGCTGTTTTTT
TRBJ2-3,TRBD2,.,TRBV7-2,CASSLALAGGGDTQYF,TGTGCCAGCAGCTTAGCGCTAGCGGGGGGTGGAGATACGCAGTATTTT
TRBJ2-1,.,.,TRBV10-3,CAISESYQQFF,TGTGCCATCAGTGAGTCGTATCAGCAGTTCTTC
TRBJ2-7,.,once,TRBV21-1,CASSMRQGTYEQYF,TGTGCCAGCAGCATGAGACAGGGTACCTACGAGCAGTACTTC
TRBJ2-3,.,.,TRBV29-1,CSVEAWESTDTQYF,TGCAGCGTTGAAGCTTGGGAGAGCACAGATACGCAGTATTTT
TRBJ2-2,TRBD2,.,TRBV4-1,CASSQFPGVAGYTGELFF,TGCGCCAGCAGCCAATTCCCCGGGGTAGCGGGGTACACCGGGGAGCTGTTTTTT
TRBJ2-7,TRBD1,few,TRBV6-1,CASSTTGGEEQYF,TGTGCCAGCAGCACCACAGGGGGCGAAGAGCAGTACTTC
TRBJ2-1,TRBD2,.,TRBV5-6,CASSRALAGGRYNEQFF,TGTGCCAGCAGCCGGGCCTTAGCGGGAGGTCGGTACAATGAGCAGTTCTTC
TRBJ2-7,.,once,TRBV9,CASSVVPSVSEQYF,TGTGCCAGCAGCGTAGTTCCTAGCGTTAGCGAGCAGTACTTC
TRBJ2-7,.,.,TRBV4-3,CASSQVWDAQREQYF,TGCGCCAGCAGCCAGGTTTGGGACGCACAGAGGGAGCAGTACTTC
TRBJ2-2,.,few,TRBV7-3,CASSSTGELFF,TGTGCCAGCAGCTCCACCGGGGAGCTGTTTTTT
TRBJ2-7,.,.,TRBV19,CASSGRPYEQYF,TGTGCCAGTAGTGGGAGGCCATACGAGCAGTACTTC
TRBJ2-3,.,.,TRBV7-9,CASSLGTEFGTDTQYF,TGTGCCAGCAGCTTAGGGACAGAGTTTGGCACAGATACGCAGTATTTT
TRBJ2-1,TRBD2,.,TRBV10-2,CAAGRGTSGIYEQFF,TGCGCCGCCGGCCGTGGGACTAGCGGGATCTATGAGCAGTTCTTC
TRBJ2-1,.,.,TRBV6-5,CASSTSRRVAYEQFF,TGTGCCAGCAGTACCTCTAGGAGGGTGGCCTATGAGCAGTTCTTC
TRBJ2-1,TRBD2,.,TRBV27,CASSPGTTSYNEQFF,TGTGCCAGCAGTCCAGGGACTACTTCTTACAATGAGCAGTTCTTC
TRBJ1-4,.,.,TRBV4-3,CASSQEGRDRIEKLFF,TGCGCCAGCAGCCAAGAGGGGCGGGACCGAATTGAAAAACTGTTTTTT
TRBJ2-1,.,.,TRBV25-1,CASMGLSSYNEQFF,TGTGCCAGCATGGGGCTTAGCTCCTACAATGAGCAGTTCTTC
TRBJ2-3,.,.,TRBV7-2,CASTLARADTQYF,TGTGCCAGCACACTGGCGCGGGCAGATACGCAGTATTTT
TRBJ2-7,.,once,TRBV7-9,CASSSTRHATEQYF,TGTGCCAGCAGCTCGACCCGACACGCCACCGAGCAGTACTTC
TRBJ1-4,TRBD1,once,TRBV4-1,CASSQDGQVGEKLFF,TGCGCCAGCAGCCAAGATGGACAGGTTGGTGAAAAACTGTTTTTT
TRBJ2-3,TRBD1,.,TRBV29-1,CSVPGTGHGGTNTDTQYF,TGCAGCGTTCCCGGGACAGGACACGGGGGAACGAACACAGATACGCAGTATTTT
TRBJ1-1,.,few,TRBV21-1,CASSKRGHMNTEAFF,TGTGCCAGCAGCAAAAGAGGCCACATGAACACTGAAGCTTTCTTT
TRBJ2-1,.,once,TRBV6-5,CASISSSSYNEQFF,TGTGCCAGCATCTCCTCTAGCTCCTACAATGAGCAGTTCTTC
TRBJ1-5,.,once,TRBV4-1,CASSQDPNQPQHF,TGCGCCAGCAGCCAAGATCCTAATCAGCCCCAGCATTTT
TRBJ2-6,.,.,TRBV19,CASSISLSGANVLTF,TGTGCCAGTAGTATATCACTCTCTGGGGCCAACGTCCTGACTTTC
TRBJ2-2,.,.,TRBV11-3,CASSLGSGANTGELFF,TGTGCCAGCAGCTTAGGGAGCGGAGCGAACACCGGGGAGCTGTTTTTT
TRBJ2-1,TRBD2,.,TRBV5-5,CASSPWTRGRLSSYNEQFF,TGTGCCAGCAGCCCGTGGACTCGCGGGAGGTTAAGCTCCTACAATGAGCAGTTCTTC
TRBJ2-7,.,once,TRBV5-1,CASSLAPQGTSSYEQYF,TGCGCCAGCAGCTTGGCCCCTCAGGGAACATCCTCCTACGAGCAGTACTTC
TRBJ1-5,.,.,TRBV27,CASSPKQGGVQPQHF,TGTGCCAGCAGTCCGAAACAGGGAGGGGTACAGCCCCAGCATTTT
TRBJ2-7,.,.,TRBV2,CASSDSRGRYYEQYF,TGTGCCAGCAGTGATTCAAGGGGACGATACTACGAGCAGTACTTC
TRBJ2-1,TRBD2,.,TRBV11-2,CASSFLAGGAHEQFF,TGTGCCAGCAGCTTTCTAGCGGGAGGGGCCCATGAGCAGTTCTTC
TRBJ1-1,.,.,TRBV27,CASSLSPGEAFF,TGTGCCAGCAGTTTATCGCCAGGTGAAGCTTTCTTT
TRBJ2-3,TRBD2,.,TRBV10-1,CASSESVSGRGGADTQYF,TGCGCCAGCAGTGAGTCGGTTAGCGGGAGAGGAGGCGCAGATACGCAGTATTTT
TRBJ2-1,.,.,TRBV27,CASDTDYNEQFF,TGTGCCAGCGACACTGACTACAATGAGCAGTTCTTC
TRBJ2-5,.,once,TRBV6-5,CASSYSYLASQETQYF,TGTGCCAGCAGTTACTCGTATTTAGCATCTCAAGAGACCCAGTACTTC
TRBJ1-2,.,.,TRBV30,CAWKKRQNYGYTF,TGTGCCTGGAAAAAACGACAGAACTATGGCTACACCTTC
TRBJ2-7,TRBD2,.,TRBV27,CASREPGLADEQYF,TGTGCCAGCAGGGAACCGGGACTAGCGGACGAGCAGTACTTC
TRBJ1-3,.,.,TRBV7-9,CASSLQAGSGNTIYF,TGTGCCAGCAGCCTCCAGGCGGGTTCTGGAAACACCATATATTTT
TRBJ2-7,TRBD2,.,TRBV10-3,CAIGGRLAGDEQYF,TGTGCCATCGGGGGTAGGCTAGCGGGAGATGAGCAGTACTTC
TRBJ1-4,.,once,TRBV25-1,CASSDGVLGAREKLFF,TGTGCCAGCAGTGATGGGGTTTTGGGGGCTCGCGAAAAACTGTTTTTT
TRBJ2-1,TRBD1,.,TRBV4-3,CASSPQDRGRYNEQFF,TGCGCCAGCAGCCCCCAGGACAGGGGGAGATACAATGAGCAGTTCTTC
TRBJ2-2,TRBD1,once,TRBV13,CASSLFEGGSGELFF,TGTGCCAGCAGCTTATTTGAAGGGGGCTCCGGGGAGCTGTTTTTT
TRBJ2-1,.,.,TRBV5-4,CANSLLRTSDSYNEQFF,TGTGCCAACAGCTTGTTGAGGACCTCCGACTCCTACAATGAGCAGTTCTTC
TRBJ2-7,TRBD1,.,TRBV28,CASSLSLRDSSSYEQYF,TGTGCCAGCAGTCTCTCCCTCCGGGACAGTTCCTCCTACGAGCAGTACTTC
TRBJ1-2,.,.,TRBV20-1,CSARWNGYTF,TGCAGTGCTCGGTGGAATGGCTACACCTTC